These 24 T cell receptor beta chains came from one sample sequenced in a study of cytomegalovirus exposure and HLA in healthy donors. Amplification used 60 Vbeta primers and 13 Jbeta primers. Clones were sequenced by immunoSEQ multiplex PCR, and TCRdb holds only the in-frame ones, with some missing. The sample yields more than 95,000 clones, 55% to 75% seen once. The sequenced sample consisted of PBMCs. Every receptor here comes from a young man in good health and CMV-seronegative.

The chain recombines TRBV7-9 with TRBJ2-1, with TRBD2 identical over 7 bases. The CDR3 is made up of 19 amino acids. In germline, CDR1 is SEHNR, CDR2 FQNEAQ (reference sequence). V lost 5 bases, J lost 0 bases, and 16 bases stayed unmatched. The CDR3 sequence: CASSPSVKSSGSSYNEQFF. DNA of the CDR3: TGTGCCAGCAGCCCCTCGGTAAAGTCTAGCGGCAGCTCCTACAATGAGCAGTTCTTC.

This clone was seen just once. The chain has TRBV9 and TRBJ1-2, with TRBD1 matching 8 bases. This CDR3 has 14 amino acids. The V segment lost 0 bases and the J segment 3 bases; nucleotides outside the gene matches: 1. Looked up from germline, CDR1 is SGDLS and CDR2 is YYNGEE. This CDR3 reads CASSVGTGYYGYTF. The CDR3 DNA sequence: TGTGCCAGCAGCGTAGGGACAGGGTACTATGGCTACACCTTC. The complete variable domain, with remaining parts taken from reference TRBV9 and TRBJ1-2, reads DSGVTQTPKHLITATGQRVTLRCSPRSGDLSVYWYQQSLDQGLQFLIQYYNGEERAKGNILERFSAQQFPDLHSELNLSSLELGDSALYFCASSVGTGYYGYTFGSGTRLTVV.

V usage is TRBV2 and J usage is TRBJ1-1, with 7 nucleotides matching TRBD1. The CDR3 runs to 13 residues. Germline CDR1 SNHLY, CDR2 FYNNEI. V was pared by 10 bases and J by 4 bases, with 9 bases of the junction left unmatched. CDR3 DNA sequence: TGTGCCAACCCAGGACAGGTCGGCACTGAAGCTTTCTTT. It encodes CANPGQVGTEAFF.

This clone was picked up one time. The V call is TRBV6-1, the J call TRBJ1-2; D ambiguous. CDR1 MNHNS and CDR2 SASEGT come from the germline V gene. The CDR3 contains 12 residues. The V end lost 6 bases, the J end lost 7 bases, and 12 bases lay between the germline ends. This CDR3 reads CASRGRDGGYTF. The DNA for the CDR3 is TGTGCCAGCAGGGGCCGAGACGGTGGCTACACCTTC.

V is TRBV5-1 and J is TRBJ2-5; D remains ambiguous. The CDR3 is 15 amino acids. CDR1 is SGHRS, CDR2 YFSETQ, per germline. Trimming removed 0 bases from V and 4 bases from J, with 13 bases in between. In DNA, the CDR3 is TGCGCCAGCAGCTTGGAAAGCCCCATAGTAGAGACCCAGTACTTC. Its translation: CASSLESPIVETQYF.

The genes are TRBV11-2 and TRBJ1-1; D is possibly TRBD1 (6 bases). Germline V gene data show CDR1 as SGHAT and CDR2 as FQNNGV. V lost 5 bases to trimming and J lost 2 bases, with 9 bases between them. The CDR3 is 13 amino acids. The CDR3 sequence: CASSRDTNTEAFF. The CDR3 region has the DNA TGTGCCAGCAGCAGGGACACCAACACTGAAGCTTTCTTT.

DNA of the CDR3: TGCGCCAGCAGCTTGGTAGCAGGGCGAACCTACGAGCAGTACTTC. Its translation is CASSLVAGRTYEQYF. V usage is TRBV5-1 and J usage is TRBJ2-7, with a tentative D call TRBD1 (5 bases). The CDR3 runs to 15 residues. Germline loops: CDR1 SGHRS, CDR2 YFSETQ. The V and J ends lost 0 bases and 2 bases respectively, with 12 bases between them.

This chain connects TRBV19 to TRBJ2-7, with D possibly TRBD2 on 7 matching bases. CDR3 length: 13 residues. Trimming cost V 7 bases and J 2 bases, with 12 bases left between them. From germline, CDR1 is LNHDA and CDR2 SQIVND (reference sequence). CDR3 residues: CASNGRDTYEQYF. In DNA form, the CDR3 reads TGTGCCAGTAATGGGAGGGACACCTACGAGCAGTACTTC.

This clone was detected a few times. The DNA of the CDR3 is TGTGCCAGCAGCCTATTTAATCAGCCCCAGCATTTT. It specifies CASSLFNQPQHF. The chain joins TRBV7-6 to TRBJ1-5; D is undetermined. CDR3 length: 12 amino acids. Trimming took off 5 bases at V and 4 bases at J, with 6 bases between the two ends. The germline V gene encodes CDR1 SGHVS and CDR2 FNYEAQ.

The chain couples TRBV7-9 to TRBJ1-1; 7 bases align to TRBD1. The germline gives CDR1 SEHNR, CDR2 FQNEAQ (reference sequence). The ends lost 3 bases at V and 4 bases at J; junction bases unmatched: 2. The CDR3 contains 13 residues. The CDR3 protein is CASSLTGFTEAFF. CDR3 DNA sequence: TGTGCCAGCAGCTTGACAGGGTTCACTGAAGCTTTCTTT.

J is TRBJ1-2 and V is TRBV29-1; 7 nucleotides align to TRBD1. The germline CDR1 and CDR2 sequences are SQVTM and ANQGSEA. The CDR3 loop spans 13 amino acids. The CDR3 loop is CSYSGGTTTGYTF. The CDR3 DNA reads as TGCAGTTACTCAGGGGGAACGACGACTGGCTACACCTTC.

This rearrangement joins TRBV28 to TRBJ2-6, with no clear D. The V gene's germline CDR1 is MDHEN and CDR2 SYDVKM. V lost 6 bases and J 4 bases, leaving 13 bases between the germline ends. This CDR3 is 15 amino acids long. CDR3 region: CASSPVEFGANVLTF. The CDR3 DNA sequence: TGTGCCAGCAGCCCTGTAGAATTCGGGGCCAACGTCCTGACTTTC.

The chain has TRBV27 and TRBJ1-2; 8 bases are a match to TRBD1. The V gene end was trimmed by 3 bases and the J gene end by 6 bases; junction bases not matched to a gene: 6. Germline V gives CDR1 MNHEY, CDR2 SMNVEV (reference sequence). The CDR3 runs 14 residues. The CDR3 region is CASSFGTGRNGYTF. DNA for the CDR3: TGTGCCAGCAGTTTTGGGACAGGACGAAATGGCTACACCTTC.

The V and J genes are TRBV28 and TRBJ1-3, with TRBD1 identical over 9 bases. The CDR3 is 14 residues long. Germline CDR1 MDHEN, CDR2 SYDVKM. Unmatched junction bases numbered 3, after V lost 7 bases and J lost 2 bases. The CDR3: CASTRDRAGNTIYF. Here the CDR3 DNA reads TGTGCCAGCACCCGGGACAGGGCTGGAAACACCATATATTTT.

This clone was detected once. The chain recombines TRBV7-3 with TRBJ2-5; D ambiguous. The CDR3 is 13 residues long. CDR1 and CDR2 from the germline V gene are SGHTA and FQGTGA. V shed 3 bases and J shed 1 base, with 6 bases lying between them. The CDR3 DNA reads TGTGCCAGCAGCTTGGGCAGCCAAGAGACCCAGTACTTC. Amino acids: CASSLGSQETQYF. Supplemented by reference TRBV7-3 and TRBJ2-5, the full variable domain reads GAGVSQTPSNKVTEKGKYVELRCDPISGHTALYWYRQSLGQGPEFLIYFQGTGAADDSGLPNDRFFAVRPEGSVSTLKIQRTERGDSAVYLCASSLGSQETQYFGPGTRLLVL.

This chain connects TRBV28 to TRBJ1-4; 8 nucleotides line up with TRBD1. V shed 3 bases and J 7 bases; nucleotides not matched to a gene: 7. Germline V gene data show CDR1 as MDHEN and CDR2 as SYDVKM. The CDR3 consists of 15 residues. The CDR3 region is CASSLTQGAGEKLFF. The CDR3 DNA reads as TGTGCCAGCAGTTTGACGCAGGGGGCTGGTGAAAAACTGTTTTTT.

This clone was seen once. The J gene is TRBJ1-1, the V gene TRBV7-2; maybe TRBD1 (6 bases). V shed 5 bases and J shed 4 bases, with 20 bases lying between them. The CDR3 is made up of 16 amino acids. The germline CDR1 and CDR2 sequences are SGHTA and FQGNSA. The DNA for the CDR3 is TGTGCCAGCAGCAAAGGGGGATTTGGTTTTAGCACTGAAGCTTTCTTT. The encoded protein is CASSKGGFGFSTEAFF.

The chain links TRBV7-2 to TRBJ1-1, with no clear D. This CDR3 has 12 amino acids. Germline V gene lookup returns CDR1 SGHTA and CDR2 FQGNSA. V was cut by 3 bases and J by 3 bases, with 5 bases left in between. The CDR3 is CASSFRDTEAFF. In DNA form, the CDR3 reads TGTGCCAGCAGCTTCCGGGACACTGAAGCTTTCTTT.

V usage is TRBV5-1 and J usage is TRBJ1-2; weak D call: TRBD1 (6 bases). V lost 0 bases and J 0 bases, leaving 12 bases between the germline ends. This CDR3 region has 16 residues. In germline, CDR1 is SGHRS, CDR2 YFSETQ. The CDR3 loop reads CASSLGQGTANYGYTF. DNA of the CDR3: TGCGCCAGCAGCTTGGGGCAGGGGACGGCTAACTATGGCTACACCTTC.

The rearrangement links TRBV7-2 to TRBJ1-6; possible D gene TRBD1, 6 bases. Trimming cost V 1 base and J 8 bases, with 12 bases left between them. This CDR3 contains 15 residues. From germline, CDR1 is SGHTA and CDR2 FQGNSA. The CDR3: CASSLVGRGYSPLHF. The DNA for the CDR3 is TGTGCCAGCAGCTTAGTCGGCAGGGGTTATTCACCCCTCCACTTT. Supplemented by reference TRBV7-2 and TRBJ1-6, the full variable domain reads GAGVSQSPSNKVTEKGKDVELRCDPISGHTALYWYRQSLGQGLEFLIYFQGNSAPDKSGLPSDRFSAERTGGSVSTLTIQRTQQEDSAVYLCASSLVGRGYSPLHFGNGTRLTVT.

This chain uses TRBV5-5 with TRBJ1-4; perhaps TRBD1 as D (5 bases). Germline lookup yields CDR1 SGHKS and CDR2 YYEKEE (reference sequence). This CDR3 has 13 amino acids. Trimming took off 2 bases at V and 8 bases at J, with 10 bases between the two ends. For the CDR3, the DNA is TGTGCCAGCAGCTTCGCTCCAGGGGAAAAACTGTTTTTT. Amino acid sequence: CASSFAPGEKLFF.

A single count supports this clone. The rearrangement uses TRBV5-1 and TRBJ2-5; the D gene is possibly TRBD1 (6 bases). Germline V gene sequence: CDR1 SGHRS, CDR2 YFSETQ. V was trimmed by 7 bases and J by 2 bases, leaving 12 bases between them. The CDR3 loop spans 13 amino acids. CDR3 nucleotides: TGCGCCAGCCAAGGACAGTTACAAGAGACCCAGTACTTC. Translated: CASQGQLQETQYF.

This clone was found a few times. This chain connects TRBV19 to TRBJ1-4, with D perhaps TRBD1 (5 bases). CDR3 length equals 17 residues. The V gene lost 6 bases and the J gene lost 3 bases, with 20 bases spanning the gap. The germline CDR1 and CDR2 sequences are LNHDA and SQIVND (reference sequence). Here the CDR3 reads CASSPGGTLSPNEKLFF. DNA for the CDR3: TGTGCCAGTAGCCCCGGGGGAACCCTTAGTCCTAATGAAAAACTGTTTTTT.

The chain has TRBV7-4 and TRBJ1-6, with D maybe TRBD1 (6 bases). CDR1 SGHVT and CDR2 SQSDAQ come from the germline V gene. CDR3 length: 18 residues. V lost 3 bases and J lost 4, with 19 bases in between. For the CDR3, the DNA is TGTGCCAGCAGCTTTTGTCCCACCAAGGGACATTATAATTCACCCCTCCACTTT. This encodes CASSFCPTKGHYNSPLHF.